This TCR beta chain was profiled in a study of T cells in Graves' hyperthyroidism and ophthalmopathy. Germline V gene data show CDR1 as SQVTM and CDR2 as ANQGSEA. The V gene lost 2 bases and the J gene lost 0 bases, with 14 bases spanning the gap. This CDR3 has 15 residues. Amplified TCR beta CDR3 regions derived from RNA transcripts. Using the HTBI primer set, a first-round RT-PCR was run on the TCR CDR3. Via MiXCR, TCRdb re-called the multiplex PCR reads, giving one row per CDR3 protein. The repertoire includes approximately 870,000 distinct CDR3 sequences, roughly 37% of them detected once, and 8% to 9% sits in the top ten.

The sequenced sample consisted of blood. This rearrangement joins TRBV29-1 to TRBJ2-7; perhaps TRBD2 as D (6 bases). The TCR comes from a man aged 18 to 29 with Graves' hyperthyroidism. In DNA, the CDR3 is TGCAGCGTTGAAAACCCCGGGGGTAACTCCTACGAGCAGTACTTC. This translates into CSVENPGGNSYEQYF.